The 16 T cell receptor beta chains listed next were all sequenced from one sample in a study of CXCR3-negative and CXCR3-positive naive CD8 T cells. Antigens of these TCRs are unknown. TRB cDNA libraries were made by UMI-labeled 5' RACE. TCRdb re-called the 5' RACE reads and shows each CDR3 protein once, DNA omitted. This sample's table has some 120,000 distinct CDR3 sequences. Findings of the study overall: Compared with CXCR3-negative naive cells, CXCR3-positive naive cells showed more hydrophobic TRB CDR3s.

The specimen sequenced was naive CXCR3+ CD8+ T cells from blood. Subset meaning: CD45RO-CCR7+CD27+CD95- naive CD8+ T cells expressing CXCR3 (TNR3+). Receptors were obtained from a human donor in good health. Some clones in this sample may be carry-over from other donors' samples.

The gene calls are TRBV12-3 or TRBV12-4 and TRBJ2-5; TCRdb names TRBD2, which stays unverified in the absence of DNA. The CDR3 is made up of 14 amino acids. CDR3 loop: CASTRGLAEETQYF.

The chain uses TRBV4-3 and TRBJ2-2; TCRdb calls TRBD2, which cannot be checked without DNA. CDR1 is LGHNA and CDR2 is YSLEER in the germline V gene. This CDR3 is built from 21 residues. This CDR3 reads CASSQAYPGLAGYRNTGELFF.

The CDR3 spells CASSLAYGNTEAFF. The chain combines TRBV5-1 with TRBJ1-1. Per the germline V gene, CDR1 is SGHRS and CDR2 is YFSETQ. This CDR3 is built from 14 residues.

This sequence joins TRBV6-1 and TRBJ2-1; there is no DNA to check the TCRdb D call of TRBD1. CDR1 MNHNS and CDR2 SASEGT come from the germline V gene. This CDR3 region has 15 residues. This chain's CDR3 is CASSVETGGYNEQFF.

CDR3 protein: CASSYPRGESSTDTQYF. The chain carries TRBV6-5 and TRBJ2-3. The germline V gene encodes CDR1 MNHEY and CDR2 SVGAGI. CDR3 length: 17 amino acids.

The J gene is TRBJ2-2, the V gene TRBV5-1; the TCRdb call, TRBD1, lacks DNA for checking. The germline gives CDR1 SGHRS, CDR2 YFSETQ. The CDR3 has 17 amino acids. The chain's CDR3 is CASSLAWGGIPTGELFF.

The chain is built from TRBV6-5 and TRBJ2-7; lacking DNA, the TRBD1 call made by TCRdb goes unchecked. The CDR3 contains 14 residues. Germline-derived CDR1 and CDR2 are MNHEY and SVGAGI. The CDR3 here is CASSYQDRSYEQYF.

V gene TRBV11-1 combines with J gene TRBJ2-7; TCRdb reports TRBD1, a call that lacks DNA to check it against. Germline CDR1 SGHAT, CDR2 FQDESV (reference sequence). The CDR3 runs to 13 residues. The CDR3 is CASSPDVGNEQYF.

The chain links TRBV5-1 to TRBJ2-2; lacking DNA, the TRBD1 call made by TCRdb goes unchecked. This CDR3 has 14 residues. The germline CDR1 and CDR2 sequences are SGHRS and YFSETQ. CDR3 sequence reads: CASKQDPSTGELFF.

The chain carries TRBV5-1 and TRBJ2-7; the TRBD2 assignment by TCRdb is unverifiable without DNA. This CDR3 is built from 14 residues. CDR1 is SGHRS and CDR2 is YFSETQ in the germline V gene. CDR3 amino acids: CASSRGLAVDEQYF.

J is TRBJ2-3 and V is TRBV7-6; the D call of TRBD2 rests on TCRdb alone, since no DNA is present to check it. The CDR3 covers 16 residues. Germline CDR1 SGHVS, CDR2 FNYEAQ. The CDR3 region is CASSLLAGGSTDTQYF.

V usage is TRBV5-5 and J usage is TRBJ2-7; with no DNA, the TCRdb D assignment of TRBD1 cannot be verified. CDR1 and CDR2 (germline): SGHKS, YYEKEE (reference sequence). The CDR3 contains 15 residues. The CDR3 region is CASSPEQGYAYEQYF.

This sequence joins TRBV28 and TRBJ1-1; with no DNA, the TCRdb D assignment of TRBD1 cannot be verified. Germline-derived CDR1 and CDR2 are MDHEN and SYDVKM. This CDR3 spans 13 amino acids. The CDR3: CASSFTATGAAFF. The variable domain in full, completed from reference TRBV28 and TRBJ1-1, reads DVKVTQSSRYLVKRTGEKVFLECVQDMDHENMFWYRQDPGLGLRLIYFSYDVKMKEKGDIPEGYSVSREKKERFSLILESASTNQTSMYLCASSFTATGAAFFGQGTRLTVV.

The V call is TRBV29-1, the J call TRBJ1-1. Germline values: CDR1 SQVTM, CDR2 ANQGSEA. The CDR3 has 12 residues. CDR3 sequence reads: CSATPANTEAFF.

This CDR3 is CASSLGQKNIQYF. The rearrangement joins TRBV28 to TRBJ2-4. The CDR3 totals 13 residues. The germline V gene encodes CDR1 MDHEN and CDR2 SYDVKM.

This chain uses TRBV29-1 with TRBJ2-2; the TRBD1 assignment by TCRdb is unverifiable without DNA. CDR1 is SQVTM, CDR2 ANQGSEA, per germline. The CDR3 is made up of 15 amino acids. CDR3 residues: CSVEDPGGDTGELFF.